One sample yielded the 12 T cell receptor beta chains listed below, sequenced in a study of T cells after yellow fever vaccination. TCRdb used MiXCR to reprocess the 5' RACE reads, holding one entry per CDR3 protein. The sample carries roughly 320,000 distinct CDR3 sequences, about 10% recorded once. The material was CD4+ T cells sorted from PBMCs, obtained 45 days after the yellow fever booster vaccination. These receptors were obtained from a man aged 18 to 29 who received the YFV17D yellow fever vaccine.

In this sample, this clonotype turned up a few times. CDR3 DNA: TGCGCCAGCAGCTTGGATGGGGGGCCCTACAATGAGCAGTTCTTC. Residues: CASSLDGGPYNEQFF. The V call is TRBV5-1, the J call TRBJ2-1; possibly TRBD1 or TRBD2 for D (6 bases each). Germline lookup yields CDR1 SGHRS and CDR2 YFSETQ. This CDR3 spans 15 amino acids. Trimming removed 0 bases from V and 2 bases from J, with 9 bases in between.

The CDR3 nucleotides read TGCAGTGCTAGAGACGGGACAGGGGCCTACGAGCAGTACTTC. This codes for CSARDGTGAYEQYF. The rearrangement joins TRBV20-1 to TRBJ2-7; TRBD1 matches at 10 bases. Per germline, CDR1 DFQATT and CDR2 SNEGSKA (reference sequence). The junction had 1 base not matched to a gene; V was cut back by 0 bases and J by 2 bases. This CDR3 has 14 residues.

This clonotype showed up just a few times. The chain is built from TRBV19 and TRBJ2-1; tentatively, D is TRBD2 (5 bases). The germline V gene has CDR1 LNHDA and CDR2 SQIVND (reference sequence). This CDR3 has 14 residues. Trimming took off 7 bases at V and 7 bases at J, with 17 bases between the two ends. This CDR3 is CASISVGNRNEQFF. The CDR3, as DNA: TGTGCCAGTATTAGTGTCGGGAATCGGAATGAGCAGTTCTTC.

The gene calls are TRBV6-5 and TRBJ2-7; TRBD1 aligns across 12 bases. CDR1 and CDR2 (germline): MNHEY, SVGAGI. V was clipped by 7 bases and J by 5 bases; unmatched bases: 3. CDR3 length: 13 residues. The CDR3 loop reads CASKGTGGHEQYF. The CDR3, as DNA: TGTGCCAGCAAAGGGACAGGGGGCCACGAGCAGTACTTC.

This clonotype appeared a few times. The chain recombines TRBV13 with TRBJ1-2; D ambiguous. Germline CDR1 and CDR2: PRHDT and FYEKMQ (reference sequence). V was pared by 4 bases and J by 8 bases, with 14 bases between. This CDR3 is 13 amino acids long. This CDR3 is CASSSGRRRGYTF. The CDR3 nucleotides are TGTGCCAGCAGCTCCGGGAGGCGACGGGGCTACACCTTC.

The rearrangement uses TRBV5-1 and TRBJ2-5, with D possibly TRBD2 on 6 matching bases. CDR3 length: 15 residues. The ends were cut back, 0 bases at V and 2 bases at J, with 11 bases in the middle. The germline V gene has CDR1 SGHRS and CDR2 YFSETQ. CDR3 loop: CASSLDGGIQETQYF. The CDR3 nucleotides are TGCGCCAGCAGCTTGGATGGGGGGATACAAGAGACCCAGTACTTC.

This clonotype has more than one count but fewer than ten. This chain uses TRBV11-2 with TRBJ2-3; a possible D gene is TRBD1 (6 bases). Germline V gives CDR1 SGHAT, CDR2 FQNNGV. The V and J ends lost 3 bases and 3 bases respectively, with 13 bases between them. The CDR3 has 15 amino acids. CDR3 in amino acids: CASSFAGERTDTQYF. The CDR3 coding sequence is TGTGCCAGCAGCTTCGCAGGGGAGCGGACAGATACGCAGTATTTT.

This chain joins TRBV19 and TRBJ2-7, with a possible D match to TRBD1 (5 bases). CDR1 is LNHDA, CDR2 SQIVND, per germline (reference sequence). Between the trimmed V and J ends, which lost 3 bases and 2 bases, there was a span of 8 bases. The CDR3 has 13 amino acids. CDR3 in amino acids: CASSIRGTYEQYF. For the CDR3, the DNA is TGTGCCAGTAGTATTAGGGGAACCTACGAGCAGTACTTC.

The chain couples TRBV2 to TRBJ2-7; no clear D. CDR3 size: 14 residues. Per the germline V gene, CDR1 is SNHLY and CDR2 is FYNNEI. Trimming pared 7 bases from V and 6 bases from J, leaving 19 bases between. The CDR3 spells CASNRGPAVSEQYV. DNA for the CDR3: TGTGCCAGCAATAGAGGACCGGCGGTAAGCGAGCAGTACGTC.

A few counts support this clonotype. The rearrangement uses TRBV7-2 and TRBJ2-2; perhaps D is TRBD1 or TRBD2 (6 bases each). Trimming took off 4 bases at V and 6 bases at J, with 15 bases between the two ends. CDR3 size: 15 residues. CDR1 and CDR2 from the germline V gene are SGHTA and FQGNSA. CDR3 region: CASSSPGAGSGELFF. Here the CDR3 DNA reads TGTGCCAGCAGCTCGCCGGGGGCCGGGTCCGGGGAGCTGTTTTTT.

This clonotype has just a few counts. V gene TRBV7-2 combines with J gene TRBJ1-1; D ambiguous. The V end was cut by 5 bases, the J end by 11 bases, with 15 bases between. Germline CDR1 reads SGHTA; CDR2 reads FQGNSA. The CDR3 is 12 residues long. CDR3 DNA sequence: TGTGCCAGCAGCCCAATGGGTCAGATGGCTTTCTTT. Translating it yields CASSPMGQMAFF.

This clonotype occurred many times. Mismatch with germline at one junction end may stem from a read error. CDR3: CASSDSTRKQGYTF. The CDR3 nucleotides are TGTGCCAGCAGTGACTCCACCCGTAAACAGGGCTACACCTTC. J is TRBJ1-2 and V is TRBV6-5; the D is unclear. The CDR3 spans 14 residues. The germline CDR1 and CDR2 sequences are MNHEY and SVGAGI.